Included here is one TCR beta chain sequence, with context. What it binds is unknown. Through a sample-barcoded 5' primer and a J-beta primer mix, a second PCR was run for roughly 7 to 12 cycles. From each sample, at least 2.5 million paired-end reads containing CDR3 were obtained. One entry per CDR3 protein results from TCRdb running MiXCR on the 5' RACE reads. The sample holds some 550,000 distinct CDR3 sequences, around half seen once. Every sample gave at least 6 micrograms of total RNA when it was extracted. The sample comes from a study of blood T cells in healthy people across ages. Study conclusions and caveats: Long-lived and aged donors differed, with more naive CD4+ cells and higher diversity in the long-lived. Lack of knowledge of donor CMV status possibly confounded expanded clonotype changes.

The germline CDR1 and CDR2 sequences are MNHEY and SVGAGI. This CDR3 comprises 16 residues. Losses at the gene ends were 2 bases for V and 4 bases for J; bases not matched to a gene: 6. This TCR was recovered from a man older than 75 in good health. The chain links TRBV6-5 to TRBJ2-1; 9 bases align to TRBD1. The sample comprised blood. The CDR3, as DNA: TGTGCCAGCAGTTACAAACCGGGACAGGGTTACAATGAGCAGTTCTTC. Residues: CASSYKPGQGYNEQFF.